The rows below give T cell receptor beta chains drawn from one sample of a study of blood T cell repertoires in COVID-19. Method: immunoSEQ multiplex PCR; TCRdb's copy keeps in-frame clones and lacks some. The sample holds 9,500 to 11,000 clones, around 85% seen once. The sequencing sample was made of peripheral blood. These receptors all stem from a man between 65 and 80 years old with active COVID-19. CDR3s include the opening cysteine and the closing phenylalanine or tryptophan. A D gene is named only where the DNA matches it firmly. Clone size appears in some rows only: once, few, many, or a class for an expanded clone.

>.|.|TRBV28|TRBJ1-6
TGTGCCAGCAGTAATACAGGGCCCCTCCACTTT
CASSNTGPLHF
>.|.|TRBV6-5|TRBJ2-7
TGTGCCAGCAGTTCCGGGACAATCGACGAGCAGTACTTC
CASSSGTIDEQYF
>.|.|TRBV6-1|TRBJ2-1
TGTGCCAGCAGTGAGCTGGGGGCTGGGTCTGAGCAGTTCTTC
CASSELGAGSEQFF
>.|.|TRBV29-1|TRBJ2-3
TGCAGCGCCGGGACAATCCATACGCAGTATTTT
CSAGTIHTQYF
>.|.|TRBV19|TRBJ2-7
TGTGCCAGTAGTATAGCGGAAGCGAGGGAGCAGTACTTC
CASSIAEAREQYF
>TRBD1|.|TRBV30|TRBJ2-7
TGTGCCTGGACGGCGGGACAGGGACGGCTCTACGAGCAGTACTTC
CAWTAGQGRLYEQYF
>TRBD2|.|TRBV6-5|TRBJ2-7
TGTGCCAGCAATAGGGCCTCGGGGGGCTACGAGCAGTACTTC
CASNRASGGYEQYF
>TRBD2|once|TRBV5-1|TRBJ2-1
TGCGCCAGCAGCTTAGGTAGCGGGGCAAATGAGCAGTTCTTC
CASSLGSGANEQFF
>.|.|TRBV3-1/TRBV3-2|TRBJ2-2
TGTGCCAGCAGCCAAGGGGGCCAGGCCGGGGAGCTGTTTTTT
CASSQGGQAGELFF
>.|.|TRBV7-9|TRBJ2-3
TGTGCCAGCAGCCCGCACCCCGAGGGACTTTCCAGGCAGTATTTT
CASSPHPEGLSRQYF
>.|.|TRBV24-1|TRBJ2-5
TGTGCCACCAGTGATTCCGGGGAGATGAAAGAGACCCAGTACTTC
CATSDSGEMKETQYF
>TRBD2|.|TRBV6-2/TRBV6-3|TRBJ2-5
TGTGCCAGCAGTTACGGGGGGGATCAAGAGACCCAGTACTTC
CASSYGGDQETQYF
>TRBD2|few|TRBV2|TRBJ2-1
TGTGCCAGCAGTGAACCGGGGGGCTCCTACAATGAGCAGTTCTTC
CASSEPGGSYNEQFF
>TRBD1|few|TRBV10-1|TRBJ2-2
TGCGCCAGCAGTTATGCCCTTCCCGGGACAGCGAACACCGGGGAGCTGTTTTTT
CASSYALPGTANTGELFF
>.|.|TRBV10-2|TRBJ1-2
TGCGCCAGCAGTGAAGGACTCTATGGCTACACCTTC
CASSEGLYGYTF
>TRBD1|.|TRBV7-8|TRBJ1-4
TGTGCCAGCAGCTCGACCGGGACAGGGGGTCCTTGGCGTGAAAAACTGTTTTTT
CASSSTGTGGPWREKLFF
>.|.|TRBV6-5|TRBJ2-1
TGTGCCAGCAGTTACGGGGGGAGCTCCTACAATGAGCAGTTCTTC
CASSYGGSSYNEQFF
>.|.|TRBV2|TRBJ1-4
TGTGCCAGCAGTGCCCAGGTGGCTAATGAAAAACTGTTTTTT
CASSAQVANEKLFF
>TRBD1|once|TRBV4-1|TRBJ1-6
TGCGCCAGCAGCCCGAGACAGGGCGGATATAATTCACCCCTCCACTTT
CASSPRQGGYNSPLHF
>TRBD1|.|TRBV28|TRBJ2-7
TGTGCCAGCCCCCCCTCGACAGGGGGTATTTACGAGCAGTACTTC
CASPPSTGGIYEQYF
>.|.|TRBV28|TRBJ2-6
TGTGCCAGCAGATTGGGGCCTTCTGGGGCCAACGTCCTGACTTTC
CASRLGPSGANVLTF
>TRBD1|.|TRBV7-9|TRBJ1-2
TGTGCCAGCAGCCGCCCCGGACAGGGATACACCTTC
CASSRPGQGYTF
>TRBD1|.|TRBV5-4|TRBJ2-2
TGTGCCAGCAGCTCGCAAAAGGGACAGGGGACTACCGGGGAGCTGTTTTTT
CASSSQKGQGTTGELFF
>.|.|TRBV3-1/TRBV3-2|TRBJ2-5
TGTGCCAGCAGCCAGTCTAGTATCCAAGAGACCCAGTACTTC
CASSQSSIQETQYF
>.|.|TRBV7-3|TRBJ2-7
TGTGCCAGCAGCTTAAAAAGGGGCAACTACGAGCAGTACTTC
CASSLKRGNYEQYF
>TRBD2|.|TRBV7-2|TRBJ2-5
TGTGCCAGCAGCTCTCCTAGCGGGGGTCGGGAGACCCAGTACTTC
CASSSPSGGRETQYF
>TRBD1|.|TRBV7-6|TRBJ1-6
TGTGCCAGCAGCTCCGGGACAGTTAATTCACCCCTCCACTTT
CASSSGTVNSPLHF
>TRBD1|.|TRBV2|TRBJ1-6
TGTGCCAGCATAGAGCAGGGGGCTGGTTCACCCCTCCACTTT
CASIEQGAGSPLHF
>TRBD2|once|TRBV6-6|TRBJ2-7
TGTGCCAGCAGCGGGGGGATATACGAGCAGTACTTC
CASSGGIYEQYF
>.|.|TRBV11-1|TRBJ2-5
TGTGCCAGCAGTATGCGGACTCCACAAGAGACCCAGTACTTC
CASSMRTPQETQYF
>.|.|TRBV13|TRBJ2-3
TGTGCCAGCAGCCCTACCGAGGCCGATACGCAGTATTTT
CASSPTEADTQYF
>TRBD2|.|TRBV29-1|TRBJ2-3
TGCAGCGTTGATAACGGGGGGGAAGGGGATACGCAGTATTTT
CSVDNGGEGDTQYF
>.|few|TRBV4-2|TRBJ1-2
TGTGCCAGCAGCCAGGGAGTTGGTCCCTATGGCTACACCTTC
CASSQGVGPYGYTF
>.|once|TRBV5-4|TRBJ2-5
TGTGCCAGCAGCTCCTTAGCGGAAGAGACCCAGTACTTC
CASSSLAEETQYF
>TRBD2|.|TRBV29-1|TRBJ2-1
TGCAGCGTTTCTCTAGCGGGGGGCTCCTACAATGAGCAGTTCTTC
CSVSLAGGSYNEQFF
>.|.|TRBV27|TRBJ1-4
TGTGCCAGCGGGGCTCGATGGGTGGCTAATGAAAAACTGTTTTTT
CASGARWVANEKLFF
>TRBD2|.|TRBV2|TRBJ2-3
TGTGCCACCCGGCCTGGGACTACCCACACAGATACGCAGTATTTT
CATRPGTTHTDTQYF
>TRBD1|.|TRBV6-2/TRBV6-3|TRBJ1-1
TGTGCCAGCAGTTACTCCGACAGGGCGGGATCGGACACTGAAGCTTTCTTT
CASSYSDRAGSDTEAFF
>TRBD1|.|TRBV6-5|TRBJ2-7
TGTGCCAGCAGTCCCAGGGGGCGCGGGGACGAGCAGTACTTC
CASSPRGRGDEQYF
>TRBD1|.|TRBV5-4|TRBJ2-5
TGTGCCAGCAGCTTCTCGGACAGGGAAGGGGAGACCCAGTACTTC
CASSFSDREGETQYF
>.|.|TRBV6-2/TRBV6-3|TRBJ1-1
TGTGCCAGCAGTTACTGGGGGACACTTCAGGGGACTGAAGCTTTCTTT
CASSYWGTLQGTEAFF
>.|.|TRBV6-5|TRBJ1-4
TGTGCCAGCAGTTACGGATTAGGAGGGGGGGTTGAAAAACTGTTTTTT
CASSYGLGGGVEKLFF